The sequence of this T cell receptor (beta chain) was determined in a study of T cells in Graves' hyperthyroidism and ophthalmopathy. Study as a whole: Peripheral blood collection took place at initial diagnosis, before any treatment. Findings of the study overall: Progression to ophthalmopathy was predicted a median of 6.5 months early.

This clonotype was observed at least ten times. Its antigen is unknown. Amplification of TCR beta CDR3 regions was performed using RNA transcripts as template. Using the HTBI primer set, a first-round RT-PCR was run on the TCR CDR3. TCRdb passed the multiplex PCR reads through MiXCR, listing each CDR3 protein once. The sample has some 600,000 distinct CDR3 sequences, over 11% seen once. Exclusion followed for patients with uncontrolled infection, other autoimmune disease, pregnancy or lactation. Each diagnosis drew on symptoms, thyroxine, TRAb, thyroid ultrasound and orbital computed tomography findings. Sequencing input: blood. This receptor was identified in a young woman with Graves' hyperthyroidism that later progressed to Graves' ophthalmopathy.

The CDR3 DNA reads as TGTGCCAGCAGCCCAGGGGACAGGGGGCACAATGAGCAGTTCTTC. This encodes CASSPGDRGHNEQFF. V usage is TRBV3-1 and J usage is TRBJ2-1, with TRBD1 matching 12 bases. The CDR3 is made up of 15 amino acids. With 4 bases clipped from V and 5 bases from J, the junction kept 3 bases outside the gene matches. The germline V gene encodes CDR1 LGHDT and CDR2 YNNKEL (reference sequence).